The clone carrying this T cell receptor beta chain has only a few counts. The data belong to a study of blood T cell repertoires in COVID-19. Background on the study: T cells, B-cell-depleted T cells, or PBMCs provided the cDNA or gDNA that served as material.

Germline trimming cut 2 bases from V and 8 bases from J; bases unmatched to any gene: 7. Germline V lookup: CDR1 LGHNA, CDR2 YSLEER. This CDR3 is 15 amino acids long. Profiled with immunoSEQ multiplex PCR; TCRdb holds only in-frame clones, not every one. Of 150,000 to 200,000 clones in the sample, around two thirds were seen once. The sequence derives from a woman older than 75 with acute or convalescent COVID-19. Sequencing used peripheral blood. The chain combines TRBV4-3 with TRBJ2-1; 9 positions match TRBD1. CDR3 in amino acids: CASSQSVGQGYEQFF. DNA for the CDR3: TGCGCCAGCAGCCAATCCGTAGGACAGGGGTATGAGCAGTTCTTC.